This T cell receptor beta chain originates from a study of blood T cell repertoires in COVID-19. The wider study: The analysed material was cDNA or gDNA that came from T cells, B-cell-depleted T cells, or PBMCs.

As handled by the study authors: Using reference gene primer amplification, nucleated cell counts were estimated. TCRdb keeps only in-frame clones here, not all; method: immunoSEQ multiplex PCR. That table supplies the V and J calls and clone size; D and trimming were determined from the DNA. The data show 240,000 or so clones, about 90% seen once. The clonotype comes from a young woman who had recovered from COVID-19. Material for sequencing was peripheral blood.

CDR3 bases: TGTGCCAGCTCACCACCGGACAGCGAGGGGACCCAGTACTTC. Amino acid sequence: CASSPPDSEGTQYF. V and J are TRBV18 and TRBJ2-5; D perhaps matches TRBD1 (6 bases). V was clipped by 0 bases and J by 7 bases, with 12 bases between them. Germline-derived CDR1 and CDR2 are KGHSH and LQKENI. The CDR3 has 14 amino acids.